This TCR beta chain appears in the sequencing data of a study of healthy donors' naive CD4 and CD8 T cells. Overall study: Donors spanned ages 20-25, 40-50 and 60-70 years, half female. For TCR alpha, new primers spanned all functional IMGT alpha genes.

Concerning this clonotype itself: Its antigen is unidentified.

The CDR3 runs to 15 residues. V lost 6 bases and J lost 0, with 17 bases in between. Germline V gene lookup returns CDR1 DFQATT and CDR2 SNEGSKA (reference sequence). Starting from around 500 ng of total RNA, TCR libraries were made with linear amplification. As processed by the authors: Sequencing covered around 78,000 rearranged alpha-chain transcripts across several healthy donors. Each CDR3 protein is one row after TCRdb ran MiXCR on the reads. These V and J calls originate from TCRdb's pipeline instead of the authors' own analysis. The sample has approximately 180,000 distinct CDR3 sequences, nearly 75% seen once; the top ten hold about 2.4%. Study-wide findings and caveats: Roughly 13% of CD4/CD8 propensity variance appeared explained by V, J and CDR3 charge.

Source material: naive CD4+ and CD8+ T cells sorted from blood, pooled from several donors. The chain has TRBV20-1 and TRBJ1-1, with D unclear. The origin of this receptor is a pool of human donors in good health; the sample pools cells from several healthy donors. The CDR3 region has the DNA TGCAGTGCCAAAAACGTTAACCCTATGAACACTGAAGCTTTCTTT. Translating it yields CSAKNVNPMNTEAFF.